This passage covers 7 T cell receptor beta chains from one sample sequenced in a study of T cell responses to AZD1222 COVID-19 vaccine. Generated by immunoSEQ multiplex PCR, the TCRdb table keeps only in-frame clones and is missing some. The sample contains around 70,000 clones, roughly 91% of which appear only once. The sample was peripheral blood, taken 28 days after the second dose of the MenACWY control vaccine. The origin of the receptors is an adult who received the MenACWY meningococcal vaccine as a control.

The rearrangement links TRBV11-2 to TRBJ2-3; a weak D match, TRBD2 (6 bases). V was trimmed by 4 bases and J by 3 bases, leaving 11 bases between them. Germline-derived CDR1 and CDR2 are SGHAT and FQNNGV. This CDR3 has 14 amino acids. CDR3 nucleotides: TGTGCCAGCAGCTCCGAACGGGGGACAGATACGCAGTATTTT. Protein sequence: CASSSERGTDTQYF.

CDR3 sequence (DNA): TGCAGCGTTGAAGCGGGACAACACTACACCTTC. It specifies CSVEAGQHYTF. V is TRBV29-1 and J is TRBJ1-2, with D possibly being TRBD1 (6 bases). This CDR3 is built from 11 residues. V was cut by 1 base and J by 10 bases, with 10 bases left in between. Germline CDR1 SQVTM, CDR2 ANQGSEA.

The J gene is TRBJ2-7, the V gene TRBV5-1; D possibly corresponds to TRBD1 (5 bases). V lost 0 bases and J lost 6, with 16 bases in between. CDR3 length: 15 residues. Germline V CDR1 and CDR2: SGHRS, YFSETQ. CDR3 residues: CASSLEWGAPTEQYF. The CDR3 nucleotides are TGCGCCAGCAGCTTGGAGTGGGGCGCCCCTACCGAGCAGTACTTC. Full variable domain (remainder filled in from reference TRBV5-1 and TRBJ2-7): KAGVTQTPRYLIKTRGQQVTLSCSPISGHRSVSWYQQTPGQGLQFLFEYFSETQRNKGNFPGRFSGRQFSNSRSEMNVSTLELGDSALYLCASSLEWGAPTEQYFGPGTRLTVT.

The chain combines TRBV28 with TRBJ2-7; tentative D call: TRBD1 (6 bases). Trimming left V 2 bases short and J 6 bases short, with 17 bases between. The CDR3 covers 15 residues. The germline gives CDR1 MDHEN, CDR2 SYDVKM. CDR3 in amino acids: CASSLIPETGSEQYF. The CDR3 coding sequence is TGTGCCAGCAGTTTAATACCCGAAACAGGGTCCGAGCAGTACTTC.

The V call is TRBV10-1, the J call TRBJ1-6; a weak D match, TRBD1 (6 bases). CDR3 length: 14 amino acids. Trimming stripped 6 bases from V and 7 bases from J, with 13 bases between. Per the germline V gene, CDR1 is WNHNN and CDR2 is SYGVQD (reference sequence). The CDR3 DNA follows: TGCGCCAGCAGCGAAGACAGGCGGAATTCACCCCTCCACTTT. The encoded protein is CASSEDRRNSPLHF.

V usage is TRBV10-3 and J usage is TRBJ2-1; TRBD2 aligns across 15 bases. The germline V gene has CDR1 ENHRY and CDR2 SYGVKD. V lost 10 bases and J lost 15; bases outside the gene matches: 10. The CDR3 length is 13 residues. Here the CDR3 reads CATLGLAGGESFF. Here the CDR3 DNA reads TGTGCCACCTTGGGACTAGCGGGGGGAGAGTCGTTCTTC.

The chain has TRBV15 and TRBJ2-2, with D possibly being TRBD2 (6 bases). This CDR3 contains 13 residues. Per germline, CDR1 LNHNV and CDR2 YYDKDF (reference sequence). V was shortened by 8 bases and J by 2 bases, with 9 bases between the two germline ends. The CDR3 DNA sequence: TGTGCCACCTATAGCGGAAACACCGGGGAGCTGTTTTTT. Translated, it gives CATYSGNTGELFF.